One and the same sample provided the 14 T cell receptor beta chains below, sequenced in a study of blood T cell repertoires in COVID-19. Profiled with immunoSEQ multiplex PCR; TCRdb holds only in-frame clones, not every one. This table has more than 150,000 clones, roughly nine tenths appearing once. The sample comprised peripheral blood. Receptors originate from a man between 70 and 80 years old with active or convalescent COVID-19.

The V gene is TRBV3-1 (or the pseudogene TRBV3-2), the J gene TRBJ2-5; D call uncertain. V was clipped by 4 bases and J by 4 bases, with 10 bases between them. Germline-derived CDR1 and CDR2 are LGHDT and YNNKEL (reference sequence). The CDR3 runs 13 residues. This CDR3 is CASSPLSRETQYF. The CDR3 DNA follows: TGTGCCAGCAGCCCCCTTAGTCGAGAGACCCAGTACTTC.

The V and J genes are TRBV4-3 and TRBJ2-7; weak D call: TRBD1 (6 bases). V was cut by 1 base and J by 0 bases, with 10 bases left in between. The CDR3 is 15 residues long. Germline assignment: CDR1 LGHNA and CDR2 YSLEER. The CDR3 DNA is TGCGCCAGCAGCCAAGTACAGGGTCGCTCCTACGAGCAGTACTTC. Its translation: CASSQVQGRSYEQYF.

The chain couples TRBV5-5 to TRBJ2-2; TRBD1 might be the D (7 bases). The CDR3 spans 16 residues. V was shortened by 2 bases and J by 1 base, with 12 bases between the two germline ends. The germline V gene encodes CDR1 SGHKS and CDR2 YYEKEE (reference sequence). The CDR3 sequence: CASSFQGGQNTGELFF. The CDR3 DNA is TGTGCCAGCAGCTTCCAGGGGGGCCAGAACACCGGGGAGCTGTTTTTT.

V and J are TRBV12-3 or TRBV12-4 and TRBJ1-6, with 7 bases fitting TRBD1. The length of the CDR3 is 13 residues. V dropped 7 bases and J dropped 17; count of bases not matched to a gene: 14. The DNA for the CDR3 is TGTGCCAGCACGGCCACCGGGACAGTATACTTCCACTTT. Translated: CASTATGTVYFHF.

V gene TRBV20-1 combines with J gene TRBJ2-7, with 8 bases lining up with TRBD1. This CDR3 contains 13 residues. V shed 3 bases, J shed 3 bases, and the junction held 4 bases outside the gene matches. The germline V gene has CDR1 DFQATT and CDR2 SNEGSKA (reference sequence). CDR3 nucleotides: TGCAGTGCTAGTATAGGACAGGGCTACGAGCAGTACTTC. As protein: CSASIGQGYEQYF.

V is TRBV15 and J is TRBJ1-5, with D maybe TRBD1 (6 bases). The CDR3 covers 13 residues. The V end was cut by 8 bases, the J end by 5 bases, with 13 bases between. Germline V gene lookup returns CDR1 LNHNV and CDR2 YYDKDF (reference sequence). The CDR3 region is CATRWQGHQPQHF. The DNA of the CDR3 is TGTGCCACCCGTTGGCAGGGGCATCAGCCCCAGCATTTT.

The CDR3 here is CASSLLTGLGYTF. DNA for the CDR3: TGTGCCAGCAGTTTACTGACAGGCCTTGGCTACACCTTC. V and J are TRBV12-3 or TRBV12-4 and TRBJ1-2; TRBD1 is a possible D gene (6 bases). CDR3 length: 13 amino acids. With 2 bases removed from V and 7 bases from J, the gap between germline ends came to 11 bases.

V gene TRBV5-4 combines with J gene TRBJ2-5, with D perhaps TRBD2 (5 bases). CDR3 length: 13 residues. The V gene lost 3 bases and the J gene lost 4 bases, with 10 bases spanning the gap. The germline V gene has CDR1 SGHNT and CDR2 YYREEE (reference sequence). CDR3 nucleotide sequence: TGTGCCAGCAGCTGGAGGAACGTAGAGACCCAGTACTTC. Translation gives CASSWRNVETQYF.

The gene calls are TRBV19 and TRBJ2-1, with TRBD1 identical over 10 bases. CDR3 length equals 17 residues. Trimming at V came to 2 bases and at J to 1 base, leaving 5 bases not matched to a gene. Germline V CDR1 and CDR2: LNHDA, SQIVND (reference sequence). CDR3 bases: TGTGCCAGTAGTATAATGGACAGGGGGAGGTCCTACAATGAGCAGTTCTTC. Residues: CASSIMDRGRSYNEQFF.

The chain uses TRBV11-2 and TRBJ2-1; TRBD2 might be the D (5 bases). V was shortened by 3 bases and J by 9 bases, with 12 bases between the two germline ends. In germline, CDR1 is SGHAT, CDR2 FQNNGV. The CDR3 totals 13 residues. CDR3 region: CASSLARRSEQFF. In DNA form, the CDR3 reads TGTGCCAGCAGCTTGGCCCGGAGGAGTGAGCAGTTCTTC.

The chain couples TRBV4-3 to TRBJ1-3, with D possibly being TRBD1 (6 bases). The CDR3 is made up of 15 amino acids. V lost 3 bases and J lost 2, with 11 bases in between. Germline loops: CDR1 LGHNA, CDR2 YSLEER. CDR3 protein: CASSQVTGTGNTIYF. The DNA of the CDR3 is TGCGCCAGCAGCCAGGTTACAGGGACTGGAAACACCATATATTTT.

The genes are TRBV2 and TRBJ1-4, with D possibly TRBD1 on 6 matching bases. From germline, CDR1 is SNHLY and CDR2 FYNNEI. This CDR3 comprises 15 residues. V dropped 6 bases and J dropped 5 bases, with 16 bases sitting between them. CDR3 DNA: TGTGCCAGCAGGGCCAGGGACAACCCCAATGAAAAACTGTTTTTT. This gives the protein CASRARDNPNEKLFF.

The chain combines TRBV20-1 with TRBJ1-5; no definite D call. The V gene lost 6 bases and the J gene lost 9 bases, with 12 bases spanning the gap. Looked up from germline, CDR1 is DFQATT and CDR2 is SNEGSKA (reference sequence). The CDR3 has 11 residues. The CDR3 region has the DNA TGCAGTGCAAATCCCCGGGGGCCCCAGCATTTT. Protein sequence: CSANPRGPQHF.

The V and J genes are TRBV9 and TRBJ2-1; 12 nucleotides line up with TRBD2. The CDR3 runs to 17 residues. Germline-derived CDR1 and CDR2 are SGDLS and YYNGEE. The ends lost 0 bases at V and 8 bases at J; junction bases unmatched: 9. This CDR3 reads CASSVGLTSGGYYEQFF. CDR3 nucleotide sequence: TGTGCCAGCAGCGTAGGGCTGACTAGCGGGGGTTACTATGAGCAGTTCTTC.